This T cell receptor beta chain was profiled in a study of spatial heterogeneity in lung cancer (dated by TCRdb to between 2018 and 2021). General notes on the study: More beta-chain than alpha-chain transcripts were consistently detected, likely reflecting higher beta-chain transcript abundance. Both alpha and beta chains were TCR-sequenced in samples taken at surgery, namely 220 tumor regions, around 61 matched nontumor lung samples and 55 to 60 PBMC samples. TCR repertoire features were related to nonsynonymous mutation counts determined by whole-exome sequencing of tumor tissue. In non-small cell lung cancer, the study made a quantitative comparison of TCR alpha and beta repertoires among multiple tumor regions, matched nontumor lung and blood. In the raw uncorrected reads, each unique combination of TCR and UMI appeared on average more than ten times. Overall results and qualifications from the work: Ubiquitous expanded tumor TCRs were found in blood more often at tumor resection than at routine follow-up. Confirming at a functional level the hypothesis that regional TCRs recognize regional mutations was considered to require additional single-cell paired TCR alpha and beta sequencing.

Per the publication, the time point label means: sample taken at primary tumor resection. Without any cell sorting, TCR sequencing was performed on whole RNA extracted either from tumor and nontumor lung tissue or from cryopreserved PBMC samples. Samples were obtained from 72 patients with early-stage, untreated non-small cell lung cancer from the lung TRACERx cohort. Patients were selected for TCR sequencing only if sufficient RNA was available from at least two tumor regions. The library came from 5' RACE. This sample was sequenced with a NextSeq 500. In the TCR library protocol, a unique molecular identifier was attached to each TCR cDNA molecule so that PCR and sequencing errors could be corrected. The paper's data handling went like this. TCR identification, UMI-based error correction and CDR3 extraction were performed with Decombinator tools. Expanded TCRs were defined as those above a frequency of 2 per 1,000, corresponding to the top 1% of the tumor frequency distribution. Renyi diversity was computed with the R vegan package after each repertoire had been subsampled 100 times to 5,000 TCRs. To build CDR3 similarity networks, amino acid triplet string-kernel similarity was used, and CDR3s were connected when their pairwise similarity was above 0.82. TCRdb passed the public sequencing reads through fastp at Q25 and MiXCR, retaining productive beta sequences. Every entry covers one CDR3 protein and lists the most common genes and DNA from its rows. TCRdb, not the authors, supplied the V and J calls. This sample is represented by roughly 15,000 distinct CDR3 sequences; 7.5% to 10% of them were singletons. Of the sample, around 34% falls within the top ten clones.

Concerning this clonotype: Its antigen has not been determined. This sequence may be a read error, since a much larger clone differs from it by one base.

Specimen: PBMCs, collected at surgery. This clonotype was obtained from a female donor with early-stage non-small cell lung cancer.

The bases are TGTGTCACCAGTGGGAACGAGGGCCCCGAGCAGTACTTC. Translation gives CVTSGNEGPEQYF. The sequence joins TRBV24-1 to TRBJ2-7; D gene: possibly TRBD2, on 5 matching bases. Via the germline V gene, CDR1 is KGHDR and CDR2 SFDVKD. The cysteine opens and the phenylalanine closes a CDR3 of 13 amino acids. The read is trimmed to its CDR3 DNA, 39 bases read in frame from base 1.